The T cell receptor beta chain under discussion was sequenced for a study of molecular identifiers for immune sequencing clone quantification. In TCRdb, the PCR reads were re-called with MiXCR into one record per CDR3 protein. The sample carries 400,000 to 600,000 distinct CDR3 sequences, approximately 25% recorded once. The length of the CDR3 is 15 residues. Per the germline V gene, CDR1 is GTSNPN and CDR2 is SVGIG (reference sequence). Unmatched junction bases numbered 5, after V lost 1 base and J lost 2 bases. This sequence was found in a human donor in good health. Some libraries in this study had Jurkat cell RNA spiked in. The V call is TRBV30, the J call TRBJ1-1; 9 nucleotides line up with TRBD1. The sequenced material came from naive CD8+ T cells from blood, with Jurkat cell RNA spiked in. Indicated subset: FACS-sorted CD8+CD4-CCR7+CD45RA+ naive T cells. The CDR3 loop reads CAWSGGQGTNTEAFF. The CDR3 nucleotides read TGTGCCTGGAGTGGGGGACAGGGCACAAACACTGAAGCTTTCTTT. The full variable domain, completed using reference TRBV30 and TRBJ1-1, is SQTIHQWPATLVQPVGSPLSLECTVEGTSNPNLYWYRQAAGRGLQLLFYSVGIGQISSEVPQNLSASRPQDRQFILSSKKLLLSDSGFYLCAWSGGQGTNTEAFFGQGTRLTVV.